This T cell receptor beta chain was identified in a study of memory CD4+ T cells and cytomegalovirus serostatus. CDR1 and CDR2 (germline): KGHSY, FQNENV. Trimming took 0 bases from V and 3 from J; bases not matched to a gene: 6. The CDR3 loop spans 16 amino acids. As to this clone: Its antigen remains unidentified.

Broader study findings: Each of 67 CMV-associated TCRbeta sequences occurred in one to five individuals.

Per the study methods: Out-of-frame sequences were removed, leaving 2 million to 2.5 million distinct TCRbeta sequences. TCRdb's copy holds only in-frame clones and misses some; the assay was immunoSEQ multiplex PCR. V, J and clone size derive from that table, while D and trimming were established from the DNA sequence. Of some 67,000 clones in the sample, 76% were seen once. The sort gate was single viable CD3+CD4+CD8-CD45RO+ cells for memory CD4+ T cells. The V gene is TRBV16, the J gene TRBJ1-1; 8 nucleotides align to TRBD1. Sequencing was carried out using memory CD4+ T cells from blood. The TCR was taken from an adult in good health and CMV-seropositive. The CDR3 here is CASSQSRDRPHTEAFF. The CDR3 DNA reads as TGTGCCAGCAGCCAATCCCGGGACAGGCCACACACTGAAGCTTTCTTT.